The 28 T cell receptor beta chains given below trace back to one sample, sequenced in a study of blood T cell repertoires in COVID-19. Data came from immunoSEQ multiplex PCR; TCRdb stores just in-frame clones and leaves some out. The sample yields under 350,000 clones, 75% to 90% seen once. Sequenced input: peripheral blood. Receptors were obtained from a man aged 55-75 years who had recovered from COVID-19.

The CDR3 spells CASTWLSGNTIYF. CDR3 nucleotide sequence: TGTGCCAGTACCTGGCTCTCCGGAAACACCATATATTTT. This chain links TRBV19 with TRBJ1-3; D uncertain. This CDR3 comprises 13 residues. The germline V gene encodes CDR1 LNHDA and CDR2 SQIVND (reference sequence). The V end was cut by 7 bases, the J end by 4 bases, with 11 bases between.

The gene calls are TRBV19 and TRBJ2-5, with 8 nucleotides matching TRBD1. The CDR3 consists of 16 residues. The V segment lost 3 bases and the J segment 7 bases; nucleotides outside the gene matches: 13. CDR1 and CDR2 from the germline V gene are LNHDA and SQIVND (reference sequence). CDR3 protein: CASSITGQGARGTQYF. In nucleotides, the CDR3 is TGTGCCAGTAGTATTACGGGCCAGGGGGCGAGAGGGACCCAGTACTTC.

The count of this clone is one. The chain uses TRBV19 and TRBJ1-2; 7 nucleotides line up with TRBD1. V shed 5 bases, J shed 2 bases, and the junction held 5 bases outside the gene matches. The CDR3 consists of 14 residues. CDR1 is LNHDA and CDR2 is SQIVND in the germline V gene (reference sequence). CDR3 sequence reads: CASSPTGTNYGYTF. In nucleotides, the CDR3 is TGTGCCAGTAGTCCGACAGGGACGAACTATGGCTACACCTTC.

This clone was observed a handful of times. The chain has TRBV19 and TRBJ1-5; unclear D gene. Per the germline V gene, CDR1 is LNHDA and CDR2 is SQIVND (reference sequence). Trimming removed 6 bases from V and 2 bases from J, with 20 bases in between. This CDR3 is 17 amino acids long. The CDR3 coding sequence is TGTGCCAGTAGCGTGCGGATGAGGGCAGACGGCAATCAGCCCCAGCATTTT. Protein: CASSVRMRADGNQPQHF.

The chain joins TRBV4-1 to TRBJ2-1, with a possible D match to TRBD2 (5 bases). The length of the CDR3 is 14 residues. V was clipped by 4 bases and J by 8 bases, with 15 bases between them. Germline V gene lookup returns CDR1 MGHRA and CDR2 YSYEKL. CDR3: CASSRSAPGYEQFF. In nucleotides, the CDR3 is TGCGCCAGCAGCCGGTCCGCCCCGGGGTATGAGCAGTTCTTC.

V is TRBV7-9 and J is TRBJ2-3; 7 bases are a match to TRBD1. With 6 bases clipped from V and 0 bases from J, the junction kept 9 bases outside the gene matches. The CDR3 is made up of 16 amino acids. The V gene's germline CDR1 is SEHNR and CDR2 FQNEAQ (reference sequence). CDR3 protein: CASRPPGQTSTDTQYF. The CDR3 bases are TGTGCCAGCAGGCCTCCGGGACAGACTAGCACAGATACGCAGTATTTT. Variable domain in full (rest from reference TRBV7-9 and TRBJ2-3): DTGVSQNPRHKITKRGQNVTFRCDPISEHNRLYWYRQTLGQGPEFLTYFQNEAQLEKSRLLSDRFSAERPKGSFSTLEIQRTEQGDSAMYLCASRPPGQTSTDTQYFGPGTRLTVL.

V usage is TRBV3-1 (or the pseudogene TRBV3-2) and J usage is TRBJ2-5, with TRBD2 as a possible D gene (7 bases). The CDR3 runs 15 residues. V was shortened by 1 base and J by 5 bases, with 14 bases between the two germline ends. Per the germline V gene, CDR1 is LGHDT and CDR2 is YNNKEL (reference sequence). This CDR3 is CASSQGAGRGETQYF. The CDR3, as DNA: TGTGCCAGCAGCCAAGGCGCGGGGAGGGGGGAGACCCAGTACTTC.

The chain is built from TRBV10-3 and TRBJ2-7, with D possibly matching TRBD2 (6 bases). This CDR3 spans 13 amino acids. Germline V gives CDR1 ENHRY, CDR2 SYGVKD. The V end was cut by 8 bases, the J end by 0 bases, with 11 bases between. The CDR3 region has the DNA TGTGCCATCGGAGGGGACCACTCCTACGAGCAGTACTTC. Residues: CAIGGDHSYEQYF.

The chain recombines TRBV28 with TRBJ1-4; D is perhaps TRBD1 (6 bases). V was cut by 8 bases and J by 8 bases, with 12 bases left in between. Germline lookup yields CDR1 MDHEN and CDR2 SYDVKM. This CDR3 has 12 residues. The CDR3 DNA sequence: TGTGCCAGCGGCCAGGGGTGGGAAAAACTGTTTTTT. Translation gives CASGQGWEKLFF.

The chain has TRBV30 and TRBJ2-2, with unresolved D. Germline lookup yields CDR1 GTSNPN and CDR2 SVGIG (reference sequence). The CDR3 runs to 14 residues. V shed 0 bases and J shed 2 bases, with 7 bases lying between them. The CDR3 sequence is CAWSVLPNTGELFF. Here the CDR3 DNA reads TGTGCCTGGAGTGTACTTCCTAACACCGGGGAGCTGTTTTTT.

This clone has only a few counts. This chain joins TRBV2 and TRBJ1-1; tentatively, D is TRBD1 (5 bases). In germline, CDR1 is SNHLY, CDR2 FYNNEI. Trimming removed 8 bases from V and 0 bases from J, with 19 bases in between. The CDR3 sequence is 16 residues long. DNA for the CDR3: TGTGCCAGCCGTAGTGGGGCGTGGAGACTGAACACTGAAGCTTTCTTT. Protein: CASRSGAWRLNTEAFF.

The chain carries TRBV27 and TRBJ2-2, with a weak D call TRBD2 (6 bases). CDR3 length equals 14 residues. From germline, CDR1 is MNHEY and CDR2 SMNVEV (reference sequence). V was clipped by 8 bases and J by 1 base, with 11 bases between them. CDR3 loop: CASRTGGNTGELFF. The CDR3 DNA is TGTGCCAGCCGGACCGGGGGGAACACCGGGGAGCTGTTTTTT.

The chain employs TRBV11-2 and TRBJ1-4; D remains unclear. Germline CDR1 SGHAT, CDR2 FQNNGV. Trimming stripped 5 bases from V and 13 bases from J, with 20 bases between. The CDR3 consists of 14 residues. The CDR3 loop is CASSRLEAPLVLFF. CDR3 coding DNA: TGTGCCAGCAGCCGATTGGAGGCGCCTCTGGTACTGTTTTTT.

The rearrangement joins TRBV5-4 to TRBJ2-1; the match to TRBD2 covers 8 bases. J lost 4 bases, V lost 3 bases, and 9 bases had no gene match. Germline loops: CDR1 SGHNT, CDR2 YYREEE (reference sequence). CDR3 length: 16 residues. The CDR3: CASSSASGSVYNEQFF. The CDR3 DNA follows: TGTGCCAGCAGCTCAGCGAGCGGGAGTGTTTACAATGAGCAGTTCTTC.

This clone turned up a few times. This chain uses TRBV5-1 with TRBJ1-1; 11 bases agree with TRBD1. The CDR3 consists of 16 residues. The ends lost 4 bases at V and 6 bases at J; junction bases unmatched: 11. Germline loops: CDR1 SGHRS, CDR2 YFSETQ. CDR3 protein: CASSASQPGQGAEAFF. The CDR3 DNA follows: TGCGCCAGCAGCGCGAGTCAACCGGGACAGGGGGCTGAAGCTTTCTTT. The variable domain in full, completed from reference TRBV5-1 and TRBJ1-1, reads KAGVTQTPRYLIKTRGQQVTLSCSPISGHRSVSWYQQTPGQGLQFLFEYFSETQRNKGNFPGRFSGRQFSNSRSEMNVSTLELGDSALYLCASSASQPGQGAEAFFGQGTRLTVV.

The chain's CDR3 is CASSPLGLAGVGETQYF. Written as DNA, the CDR3 is TGTGCCAGCAGCCCCTTGGGACTAGCGGGAGTCGGGGAGACCCAGTACTTC. This chain uses TRBV11-2 with TRBJ2-5; 14 bases map to TRBD2. The germline gives CDR1 SGHAT, CDR2 FQNNGV. CDR3 length equals 17 residues. V was clipped by 5 bases and J by 5 bases; unmatched bases: 10.

This clone came up once. The chain uses TRBV18 and TRBJ2-7; 11 positions agree with TRBD2. CDR1 and CDR2 from the germline V gene are KGHSH and LQKENI. V shed 1 base and J 2 bases; nucleotides not matched to a gene: 1. This CDR3 comprises 15 residues. CDR3 loop: CASSPLAGGTYEQYF. The CDR3 region has the DNA TGTGCCAGCTCACCACTAGCGGGAGGGACCTACGAGCAGTACTTC.

V is TRBV27 and J is TRBJ1-2; D is possibly TRBD1 (6 bases). The germline V gene encodes CDR1 MNHEY and CDR2 SMNVEV (reference sequence). Trimming shortened V by 5 bases and J by 8 bases, and 18 bases separated the two germline ends. The CDR3 sequence is 14 residues long. The CDR3 loop reads CASSRSGTTEGYTF. CDR3 coding DNA: TGTGCCAGCAGTCGGTCCGGGACAACGGAAGGCTACACCTTC.

This clone came up a few times. J is TRBJ2-2 and V is TRBV7-3; 7 nucleotides align to TRBD1. The CDR3 runs 16 residues. V gave up 2 bases and J gave up 0 bases; unmatched junction bases: 3. CDR1 is SGHTA, CDR2 FQGTGA, per germline. CDR3 nucleotides: TGTGCCAGCAGCTTACTCGGGACAGCGAACACCGGGGAGCTGTTTTTT. Its protein product is CASSLLGTANTGELFF.

The J gene is TRBJ2-2, the V gene TRBV28; 7 bases match TRBD2. This CDR3 region has 17 residues. CDR1 and CDR2 (germline): MDHEN, SYDVKM. The V and J ends lost 2 bases and 4 bases, in that order; junction bases with no gene match: 10. The CDR3 region has the DNA TGTGCCAGCAGTTTAAATTCTGGCGGGGGAGCCACCGGGGAGCTGTTTTTT. The encoded protein is CASSLNSGGGATGELFF. Supplemented by reference TRBV28 and TRBJ2-2, the full variable domain reads DVKVTQSSRYLVKRTGEKVFLECVQDMDHENMFWYRQDPGLGLRLIYFSYDVKMKEKGDIPEGYSVSREKKERFSLILESASTNQTSMYLCASSLNSGGGATGELFFGEGSRLTVL.

The rearrangement links TRBV7-2 to TRBJ2-5; 7 nucleotides line up with TRBD2. CDR3 length: 15 amino acids. The V gene's germline CDR1 is SGHTA and CDR2 FQGNSA. With 6 bases clipped from V and 2 bases from J, the junction kept 9 bases outside the gene matches. CDR3 sequence (DNA): TGTGCCAGCAGTACCCAATGGGGGGGTCAAGAGACCCAGTACTTC. Translation gives CASSTQWGGQETQYF.

The genes are TRBV12-3 or TRBV12-4 and TRBJ2-5; no clear D gene. This CDR3 has 11 residues. The V end lost 2 bases, the J end lost 4 bases, and 2 bases lay between the germline ends. CDR3 bases: TGTGCCAGCAGTTTACGAGAGACCCAGTACTTC. Protein sequence: CASSLRETQYF.

The chain uses TRBV7-8 and TRBJ1-2, with a possible D match to TRBD1 (5 bases). The length of the CDR3 is 18 residues. Trimming removed 5 bases at V and 4 bases at J, with 26 bases between. Per germline, CDR1 SGHVS and CDR2 FQNEAQ. The CDR3, as DNA: TGTGCCAGCAGCCCCAGCACAGGTCCCTCAACAGCAGCCTATGGCTACACCTTC. The encoded protein is CASSPSTGPSTAAYGYTF.

The rearrangement uses TRBV3-1 (or the pseudogene TRBV3-2) and TRBJ2-5, with TRBD2 matching over 8 bases. Germline V gene sequence: CDR1 LGHDT, CDR2 YNNKEL (reference sequence). Losses at the gene ends were 5 bases for V and 5 bases for J; bases not matched to a gene: 7. This CDR3 is 14 amino acids long. The CDR3 DNA follows: TGTGCCAGCAGCGCCAGCGGGAGCGGGGAGACCCAGTACTTC. This sequence encodes CASSASGSGETQYF.

This clone was observed a single time. The CDR3 DNA is TGTGCCAGCTCACCACCGAGGGACAGGGCCGCCTCTGGGGCCAACGTCCTGACTTTC. Translation gives CASSPPRDRAASGANVLTF. The chain recombines TRBV18 with TRBJ2-6; 9 nucleotides match TRBD1. The germline CDR1 and CDR2 sequences are KGHSH and LQKENI. The CDR3 contains 19 residues. V shed 0 bases and J 0 bases; nucleotides not matched to a gene: 6. Supplemented by reference TRBV18 and TRBJ2-6, the full variable domain reads NAGVMQNPRHLVRRRGQEARLRCSPMKGHSHVYWYRQLPEEGLKFMVYLQKENIIDESGMPKERFSAEFPKEGPSILRIQQVVRGDSAAYFCASSPPRDRAASGANVLTFGAGSRLTVL.

The chain joins TRBV25-1 to TRBJ2-2; 8 bases are a match to TRBD1. V lost 4 bases to trimming and J lost 6 bases; unmatched junction nucleotides: 7. The CDR3 has 15 residues. CDR1 is MGHDK, CDR2 SYGVNS, per germline. The CDR3 DNA follows: TGTGCCAGCAGTGCGAGGACAGGGTTGCCCGGGGAGCTGTTTTTT. This codes for CASSARTGLPGELFF.

This sequence joins TRBV6-6 and TRBJ1-5; 9 bases align to TRBD1. CDR3 length: 13 amino acids. The ends lost 5 bases at V and 6 bases at J; junction bases unmatched: 2. Germline V gene lookup returns CDR1 MNHNY and CDR2 SVGAGI (reference sequence). The DNA of the CDR3 is TGTGCCAGCAGTGACAGGGGGGCTCAGCCCCAGCATTTT. Protein: CASSDRGAQPQHF.

The chain recombines TRBV29-1 with TRBJ2-5, with D tentatively TRBD2 (6 bases). V lost 7 bases and J lost 5, with 14 bases in between. Per germline, CDR1 SQVTM and CDR2 ANQGSEA. The CDR3 is 12 residues long. The CDR3 region is CSGGGGAETQYF. The CDR3 DNA reads TGCAGCGGGGGAGGAGGCGCTGAGACCCAGTACTTC.